This TCR beta chain was sequenced in a study of T cell changes during pregnancy in multiple sclerosis. CDR1 and CDR2 (germline): MDHEN, SYDVKM. The ends lost 3 bases at V and 4 bases at J; junction bases unmatched: 6. The CDR3 is 15 residues long. Sequencing was performed with immunoSEQ multiplex PCR; in TCRdb, only in-frame clones are kept and a portion is missing. Of more than 20,000 clones in the sample, around four fifths were seen once. The rearrangement links TRBV28 to TRBJ2-7; 10 positions agree with TRBD2. Sequenced here: CD8+ T cells from peripheral blood mononuclear cells, sampled in the first trimester of pregnancy. The sequence came from a female donor in good health, enrolled as a control in a pregnancy study. This chain's CDR3 is CASSFVAGGGYEQYF. DNA for the CDR3: TGTGCCAGCAGTTTCGTAGCGGGAGGCGGTTACGAGCAGTACTTC.